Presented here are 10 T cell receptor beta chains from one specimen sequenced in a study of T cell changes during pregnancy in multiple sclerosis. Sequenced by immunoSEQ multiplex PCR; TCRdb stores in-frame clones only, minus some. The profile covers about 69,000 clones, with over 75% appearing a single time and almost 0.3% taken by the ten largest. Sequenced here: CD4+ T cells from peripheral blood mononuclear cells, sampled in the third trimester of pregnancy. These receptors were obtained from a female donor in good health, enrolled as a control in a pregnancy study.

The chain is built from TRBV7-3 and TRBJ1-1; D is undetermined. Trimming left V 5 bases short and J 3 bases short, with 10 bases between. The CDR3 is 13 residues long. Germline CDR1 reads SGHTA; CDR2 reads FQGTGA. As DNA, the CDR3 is TGTGCCAGCAGCCGCCGAGGGCACACTGAAGCTTTCTTT. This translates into CASSRRGHTEAFF.

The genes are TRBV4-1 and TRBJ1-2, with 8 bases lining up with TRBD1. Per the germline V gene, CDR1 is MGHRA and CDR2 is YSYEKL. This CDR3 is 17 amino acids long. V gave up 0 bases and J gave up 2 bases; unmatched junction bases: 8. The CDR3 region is CASSQEGQGITNYGYTF. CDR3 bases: TGCGCCAGCAGCCAAGAAGGACAGGGCATTACAAACTATGGCTACACCTTC.

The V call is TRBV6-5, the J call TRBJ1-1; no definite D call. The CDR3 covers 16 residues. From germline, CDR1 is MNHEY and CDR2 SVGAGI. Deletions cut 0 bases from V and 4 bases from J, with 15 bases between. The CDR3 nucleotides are TGTGCCAGCAGTTACTCGAATCCGGGTATAGGCACTGAAGCTTTCTTT. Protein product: CASSYSNPGIGTEAFF.

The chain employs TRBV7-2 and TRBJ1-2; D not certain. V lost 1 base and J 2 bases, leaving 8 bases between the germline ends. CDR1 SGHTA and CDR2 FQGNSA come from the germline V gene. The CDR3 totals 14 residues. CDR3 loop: CASSLVPGNYGYTF. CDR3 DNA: TGTGCCAGCAGCTTAGTGCCAGGAAACTATGGCTACACCTTC.

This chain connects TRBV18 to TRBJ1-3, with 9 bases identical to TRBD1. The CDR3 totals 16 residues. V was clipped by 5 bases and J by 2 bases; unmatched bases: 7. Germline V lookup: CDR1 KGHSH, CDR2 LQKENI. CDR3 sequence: CASSSTGTGPGNTIYF. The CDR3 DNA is TGTGCCAGCTCATCGACCGGGACAGGGCCTGGAAACACCATATATTTT.

In nucleotides, the CDR3 is TGTGCCAGCAGTTACTCCCGGGTCGCTATGAACACTGAAGCTTTCTTT. It specifies CASSYSRVAMNTEAFF. The chain links TRBV6-5 to TRBJ1-1, with unresolved D. The germline V gene encodes CDR1 MNHEY and CDR2 SVGAGI. The V end was cut by 0 bases, the J end by 0 bases, with 11 bases between. This CDR3 is built from 16 residues.

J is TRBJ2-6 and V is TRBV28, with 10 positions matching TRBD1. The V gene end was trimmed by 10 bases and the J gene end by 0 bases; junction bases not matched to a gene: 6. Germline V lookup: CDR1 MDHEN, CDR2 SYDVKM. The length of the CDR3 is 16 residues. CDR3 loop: CATRQGANSGANVLTF. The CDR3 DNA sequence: TGTGCCACCCGACAGGGGGCGAACTCTGGGGCCAACGTCCTGACTTTC.

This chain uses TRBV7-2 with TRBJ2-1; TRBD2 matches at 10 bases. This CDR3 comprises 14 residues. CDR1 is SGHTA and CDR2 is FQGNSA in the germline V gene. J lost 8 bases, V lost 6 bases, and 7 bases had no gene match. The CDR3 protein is CASRSSGGGDEQFF. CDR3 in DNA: TGTGCCAGCAGATCTAGCGGGGGTGGCGATGAGCAGTTCTTC.

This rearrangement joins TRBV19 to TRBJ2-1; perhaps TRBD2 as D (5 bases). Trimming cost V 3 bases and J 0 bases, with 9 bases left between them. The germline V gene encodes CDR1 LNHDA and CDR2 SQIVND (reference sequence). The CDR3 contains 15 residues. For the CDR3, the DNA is TGTGCCAGTAGTATGAGGACTGTCTCCTACAATGAGCAGTTCTTC. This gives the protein CASSMRTVSYNEQFF.

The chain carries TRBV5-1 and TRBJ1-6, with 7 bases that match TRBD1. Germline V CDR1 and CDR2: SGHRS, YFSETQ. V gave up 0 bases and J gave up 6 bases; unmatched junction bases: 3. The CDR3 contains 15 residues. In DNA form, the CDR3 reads TGCGCCAGCAGCTTGGGGGGGACAGTTAATTCACCCCTCCACTTT. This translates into CASSLGGTVNSPLHF.